This TCR beta chain was observed in a study of blood T cell repertoires in COVID-19. The protocol was immunoSEQ multiplex PCR, while the TCRdb copy is restricted to in-frame clones and leaves out a portion. The sample contains 650,000 to 800,000 clones, around 90% of which appear only once. This CDR3 region has 11 residues. From germline, CDR1 is GTSNPN and CDR2 SVGIG (reference sequence). The V end lost 5 bases, the J end lost 1 base, and 6 bases lay between the germline ends. This clone was observed a handful of times. The chain combines TRBV30 with TRBJ2-7; no reliable D call. The sequence came from a woman aged 18-29 years with acute or convalescent COVID-19. Sequencing was done on a sample of peripheral blood. CDR3 nucleotide sequence: TGTGCCTGGTCTAGGTCCTACGAGCAGTACTTC. It encodes CAWSRSYEQYF.